This record covers a single T cell receptor beta chain. It lacks a known antigen. No base quality values were provided; no much bigger clone lies one nucleotide off. Blood samples were collected up to 4 times in the first month after transplant and then at least monthly when available. CDR1 is given as MNHGY and CDR2 as SVAAGI, both from the germline V gene. Measured from the cysteine to the phenylalanine, the CDR3 is 12 residues long. Kept here is only the CDR3 DNA, which spans 36 bases and is read in frame from base 1. V is clipped by 6 bases and J by 0 bases, and the sequence between their germline boundaries is 6 bases long. This entry comes from a study of graft-versus-host responses after intestinal transplantation (dated by TCRdb to about 2021). Broadly, across the study: The transplants that recipients received were multivisceral, liver-intestinal, or isolated intestinal. Donor T cell macrochimerism was defined as a peak of at least 4% donor T cells among recipient peripheral blood mononuclear cells. Rather than going through the commercial service, samples from three later patients were sequenced in-house on an Illumina MiSeq and processed with MiXCR. Anti-thymocyte globulin induction was given to all recipients, followed by maintenance tacrolimus and steroids for approximately 3 years. After intestinal transplantation, graft-versus-host and host-versus-graft alloreactive T cell clones were followed in the graft, circulation and bone marrow using bulk TCR-beta CDR3 sequencing. A cohort of 20 to 25 intestinal transplant recipients, including one retransplant, was enrolled, and a few patients lacking pretransplant specimens were excluded. Alloreactive clones were identified by sequencing pre-transplant mixed lymphocyte reaction products and comparing them with unstimulated pre-transplant donor and recipient T cells. Overall study results and their limits: Peak levels of circulating GvH clones were associated with declines in HvG clones early after transplant. In patients with donor T cell macrochimerism, the allografts had high GvH to HvG T cell clonal ratios. Conclusions were limited by the relatively low number and heterogeneity of intestinal transplant patients. GvH clones turned up in recipient bone marrow, with some appearing earlier in ileal mucosa or blood, a pattern consistent with an intestinal mucosal origin.

Library method: the immunoSEQ multiplex PCR assay. Adaptive Biotechnologies carried out high-throughput TCR-beta CDR3 sequencing of genomic DNA for most patients. The study's own analysis went as follows. TCR sequencing data for over 15 patients were retrieved from Adaptive's ImmunoSEQ software; a few other patients were processed with MiXCR and VDJtools. CDR3 nucleotide sequences shared between donor and recipient were removed because the origin of such sequences could not be assigned. To count as alloreactive, a clone needed at least 2-fold expansion over unstimulated cells and a minimum CFSE-low frequency of 0.002% (template counts) or 0.001% (read counts). A clone was considered mappable if detected in the sequenced pre-transplant spleen, lymph node, or MLR CFSE-low populations of the donor or recipient. Cumulative frequency of alloreactive clones was calculated as a percentage of all sequences weighted by copy number. TCRdb holds this immuneACCESS table with in-frame rearrangements only. Some clones are missing; in checked studies, unresolved V genes explain under half, and the rest has no known cause. For V, J and clone size, that table is used; D and trimming come from the DNA. Counted in this sample were just under 8,000 clones; 95% to 98% of them appeared once. The ten top clones hold about 0.25% of the sample.

The source was PBMCs, collected 23 days after intestinal transplant. The TCR was taken from a human patient who received an intestinal transplant, so some T cells may come from the graft donor. Here the chain combines TRBV6-9 and TRBJ2-7, with the identity of the D gene unclear. The nucleotide sequence reads TGTGCCAGCAGACACAGCTCCTACGAGCAGTACTTC. Its translation reads: CASRHSSYEQYF.